Below are 15 T cell receptor beta chains sequenced from a single sample in a study of human T cells and chemical hapten exposure. TCRdb fed the RACE reads into MiXCR, producing one record per CDR3 protein. The top ten clones hold 1.7% of a sample with 180,000 or so distinct CDR3 sequences, roughly 15% of them seen once. Documented time point: patch test 1, 2 weeks after DPC sensitization. Treatment specified: therapeutic diphenylcyclopropenone sensitization with weekly scalp DPC. The starting material was whole blood, obtained in connection with sensitization to the hapten diphenylcyclopropenone (DPC). Receptors were obtained from a woman in her twenties or thirties with alopecia areata. Some clones in this sample may be carry-over from other donors' samples.

DNA of the CDR3: TGTGCCAGCGGAACTTCGACAGGAGGAGGGGATGAAAAACTGTTTTTT. Protein: CASGTSTGGGDEKLFF. The rearrangement joins TRBV6-1 to TRBJ1-4; D might be TRBD1 (6 bases). This CDR3 contains 16 residues. Germline V gene sequence: CDR1 MNHNS, CDR2 SASEGT. Trimming removed 8 bases at V and 6 bases at J, with 22 bases between.

V is TRBV3-1 and J is TRBJ1-3; D is unresolved. Germline lookup yields CDR1 LGHDT and CDR2 YNNKEL (reference sequence). This CDR3 spans 15 amino acids. V shed 2 bases and J shed 3 bases, with 11 bases lying between them. CDR3 sequence (DNA): TGTGCCAGCAGCCAAATTCGGGCGTATGGAAACACCATATATTTT. Protein sequence: CASSQIRAYGNTIYF.

There are a few counts of this clonotype. The chain employs TRBV12-3 or TRBV12-4 and TRBJ2-3; 7 nucleotides agree with TRBD1. With V trimmed by 7 bases and J by 4 bases, 11 bases remained unmatched. The CDR3 has 15 residues. The CDR3 DNA is TGTGCCAGCAACCGCCCCGACAGGGTCGCAGATACGCAGTATTTT. As protein: CASNRPDRVADTQYF.

The table lists this clonotype with a few counts. The rearrangement uses TRBV28 and TRBJ2-1, with D perhaps given as TRBD1 or TRBD2 (5 bases each). V was clipped by 1 base and J by 5 bases, with 12 bases between them. The CDR3 contains 15 residues. In germline, CDR1 is MDHEN, CDR2 SYDVKM. The CDR3: CASSLLYRGDNEQFF. CDR3 coding DNA: TGTGCCAGCAGTTTATTGTATCGAGGGGACAATGAGCAGTTCTTC.

The chain couples TRBV30 to TRBJ1-6; weak D call: TRBD1 (5 bases). Germline V gives CDR1 GTSNPN, CDR2 SVGIG (reference sequence). Between the trimmed V and J ends, which lost 1 base and 5 bases, there was a span of 9 bases. CDR3 length equals 14 residues. CDR3 nucleotides: TGTGCCTGGAGTGCCGACAGTAATAATTCACCCCTCCACTTT. Translating it yields CAWSADSNNSPLHF. The whole variable domain, remainder taken from reference TRBV30 and TRBJ1-6, is SQTIHQWPATLVQPVGSPLSLECTVEGTSNPNLYWYRQAAGRGLQLLFYSVGIGQISSEVPQNLSASRPQDRQFILSSKKLLLSDSGFYLCAWSADSNNSPLHFGNGTRLTVT.

This clonotype was seen only a few times. This chain uses TRBV5-1 with TRBJ1-2; TRBD1 matches at 9 bases. Germline lookup yields CDR1 SGHRS and CDR2 YFSETQ. Germline trimming cut 1 base from V and 6 bases from J; bases unmatched to any gene: 7. The CDR3 has 15 residues. The CDR3 region is CASSLLGTGSDGYTF. CDR3 in DNA: TGCGCCAGCAGCTTGCTAGGGACAGGGTCGGATGGCTACACCTTC.

This clonotype has more than one count but fewer than ten. This chain connects TRBV3-1 to TRBJ2-1; 8 bases match TRBD2. This CDR3 contains 15 residues. V lost 2 bases, J lost 9 bases, and 9 bases stayed unmatched. Germline V gives CDR1 LGHDT, CDR2 YNNKEL (reference sequence). Here the CDR3 DNA reads TGTGCCAGCAGCCAATCCGGGACTAGTCATAGTGAGCAGTTCTTC. It yields the protein CASSQSGTSHSEQFF.

The chain couples TRBV14 to TRBJ2-5, with D uncertain. CDR1 SGHDN and CDR2 FVKESK come from the germline V gene. This CDR3 region has 17 residues. Trimming shortened V by 3 bases and J by 1 base, and 18 bases separated the two germline ends. Written as DNA, the CDR3 is TGTGCCAGCAGCCAGTTCCGGAATACGCCAGGCCAAGAGACCCAGTACTTC. Amino acid sequence: CASSQFRNTPGQETQYF.

This rearrangement joins TRBV7-2 to TRBJ1-1; 9 positions agree with TRBD1. The J segment lost 4 bases and the V segment lost 0 bases, leaving 6 bases of the junction unmatched. The germline gives CDR1 SGHTA, CDR2 FQGNSA. This CDR3 spans 16 amino acids. The CDR3 spells CASSLAGQGWGTEAFF. As DNA, the CDR3 is TGTGCCAGCAGCTTAGCGGGACAGGGCTGGGGCACTGAAGCTTTCTTT.

This clonotype was seen only a few times. The chain has TRBV12-3 or TRBV12-4 and TRBJ1-4; D ambiguous. The V end lost 3 bases, the J end lost 5 bases, and 10 bases lay between the germline ends. The CDR3 loop spans 14 amino acids. DNA for the CDR3: TGTGCCAGCAGTTTCTTAGGCTACAATGAAAAACTGTTTTTT. It encodes CASSFLGYNEKLFF.

In this sample, this clonotype turned up a few times. The junction and the germline gene differ at one end; a read error may be behind it. This rearrangement joins TRBV30 to TRBJ1-6; maybe TRBD1 (6 bases). Looked up from germline, CDR1 is GTSNPN and CDR2 is SVGIG (reference sequence). This CDR3 region has 16 residues. CDR3 coding DNA: TGTGCCTGGACCGCCGGGGCAGGGGTAGGGAATTCACCCCTCCCCTTT. Translated: CAWTAGAGVGNSPLPF.

The chain uses TRBV28 and TRBJ2-1; TRBD2 agrees at 7 bases. Germline-derived CDR1 and CDR2 are MDHEN and SYDVKM. The junction had 5 bases not matched to a gene; V was cut back by 5 bases and J by 7 bases. This CDR3 is 13 amino acids long. This CDR3 reads CASSATSLNEQFF. The CDR3, as DNA: TGTGCCAGCAGTGCGACTAGCCTAAATGAGCAGTTCTTC.

This clonotype showed up many times. The CDR3 coding sequence is TGTGCCAGCATTGAGAGCGGGAGAGTCGGGGAGCTGTTTTTT. It encodes CASIESGRVGELFF. The chain combines TRBV6-6 with TRBJ2-2, with TRBD2 matching 8 bases. V lost 7 bases, J lost 7 bases, and 8 bases stayed unmatched. From germline, CDR1 is MNHNY and CDR2 SVGAGI (reference sequence). This CDR3 spans 14 amino acids.

The gene calls are TRBV18 and TRBJ2-1; maybe TRBD2 (5 bases). V gave up 3 bases and J gave up 0 bases, with 12 bases separating them. The V gene's germline CDR1 is KGHSH and CDR2 LQKENI. This CDR3 has 16 amino acids. The CDR3 loop is CASSPSPGSSYNEQFF. The DNA of the CDR3 is TGTGCCAGCTCACCTTCCCCGGGGAGCTCCTACAATGAGCAGTTCTTC.

In its sample, this clonotype was seen many times. The rearrangement joins TRBV9 to TRBJ1-3; D is undetermined. Trimming removed 6 bases from V and 2 bases from J, with 6 bases in between. The germline V gene encodes CDR1 SGDLS and CDR2 YYNGEE. The CDR3 loop spans 12 amino acids. CDR3 in amino acids: CASNLAGNTIYF. CDR3 DNA sequence: TGTGCCAGCAACTTGGCTGGAAACACCATATATTTT.